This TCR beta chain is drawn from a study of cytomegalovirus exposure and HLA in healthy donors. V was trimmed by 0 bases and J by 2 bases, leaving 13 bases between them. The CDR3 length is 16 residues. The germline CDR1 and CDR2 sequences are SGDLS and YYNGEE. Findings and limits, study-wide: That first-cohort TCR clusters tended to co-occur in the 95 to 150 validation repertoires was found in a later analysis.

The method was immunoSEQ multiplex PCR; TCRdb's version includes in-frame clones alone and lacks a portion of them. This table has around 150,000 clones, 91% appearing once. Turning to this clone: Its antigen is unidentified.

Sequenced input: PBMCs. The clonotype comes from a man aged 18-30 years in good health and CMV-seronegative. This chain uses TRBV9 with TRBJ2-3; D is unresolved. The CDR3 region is CASSVASSLYTDTQYF. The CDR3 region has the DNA TGTGCCAGCAGCGTAGCGAGCTCTCTGTACACAGATACGCAGTATTTT.